This TCR beta chain appears in the sequencing data of a study of cytomegalovirus exposure and HLA in healthy donors (dated by TCRdb to about 2017). Notes on the research overall: An earlier analysis of some 620 of the donors reported over 250 Gb of sequence data and 95 million to 120 million unique TCR beta sequences obtained from around 180 million T cells. The number of typed donors differed by locus: roughly 629-640 for A, B, C, DRB1 and DQB1; 500 to 550 for DQA1; 606 for DPA1; and 450 to 480 for DPB1. Because of strong linkage in the cohort, roughly five DR-DQ haplotypes were treated as single units for association and clustering. Alongside the repertoire data, information on donor age, sex, ethnicity and CMV serostatus was compiled. The study aimed to test whether cataloging public T cell receptors could reveal signatures of past pathogen exposure. Among the 398 genotyped donors, about 83% belonged to the genetic ancestry cluster associated with self-reported Caucasian donors. Among around 400 genotyped donors of the cohort, an average of approximately 240,000 unique TCR beta nucleotide sequences was sequenced per donor, of which about 18% were non-productive. A separate validation cohort of roughly 130 different subjects was used in addition to the roughly 720-subject first cohort. The study combined high-throughput TCR immunosequencing, statistical association of individual TCRs with disease status, and machine learning to predict cytomegalovirus infection status. Rather than drawing on any new phenotypic data, the later analysis identified candidate immune exposures from TCR beta sequences and the way those sequences occurred across donors. The study profiled the T cell repertoires of under 700 subjects by immunosequencing and related them to cytomegalovirus serostatus. Every repertoire in the discovery cohort had been generated on one and the same sequencing platform. An early release that covered some 630 HLA-typed donors contained around 300 gigabases of sequencing data and tens of millions of unique TCR sequences. A later genetic analysis used genome-wide SNP genotypes for about 55% of the 666 donors, treating that subset as a discovery cohort. A later analysis re-examined previously published TCR beta repertoires from just over 650 donors and added high-resolution HLA genotyping to investigate patterns of TCR occurrence. An earlier analysis of around 640 of the donors used high-throughput TCR beta sequencing to judge whether each TCR beta V gene segment behaved as functional or pseudogenic. HLA typing included class I and class II loci at four-digit resolution. Beyond this particular receptor, the publication reports: In the study, approximately 160 TCR beta chains were listed as associated with cytomegalovirus. A later genetic analysis associated a missense DCLRE1C variant with V-gene and J-gene trimming of TCR beta chains, and an independent cohort replicated the association. Immune exposure information for the cohort was limited to CMV serostatus. A cluster of highly shared sequence variants was judged likely to represent a technical artifact of the sequencing pipeline. Most TCR sequences were seen in very few donors, while some public TCRs were found in many individuals. Around 16 rarely observed V segments, including chromosome 9 orphons, were excluded from the earlier analysis of a few hundred of the donors because counts were too low. In a later analysis, HLA-associated TCR beta chains were found to be more clonally expanded and to have lower generation probabilities than equally common non-associated chains. Strong co-occurrence of HLA alleles, especially DR and DQ, made assigning TCR associations to individual alleles difficult. A further reported finding was that TCR beta sequences accurately predicted the HLA-A and HLA-B alleles for most subjects in the first cohort. Correlated functional status among segregating V segments might be attributable to linkage disequilibrium, but an unknown experimental factor could not be ruled out. According to a later analysis, most CMV-associated TCR beta chains appeared to be HLA-restricted, and the HLA associations seemed to be driven largely by CMV exposure. Because HLA typing was unavailable for some donors at each locus, only the typed subset was used in association tests. At a false discovery rate of 0.05, a later analysis linked 15,000 to 20,000 TCR beta sequences to specific HLA alleles. According to a later genetic analysis, donors in an Asian-associated ancestry cluster had fewer N-insertions in productive TCRs than the approximately 700-donor mean. In an earlier analysis of more than 500 of the donors, most TCR beta V segments appeared in productive rearrangements about 87% or about 30% of the time, broadly matching IMGT annotations. In both the original and validation cohorts, the classifier was reported to diagnose cytomegalovirus status with high specificity and sensitivity. The presence/absence analyses assumed that sequencing depth was roughly uniform across donors, and that assumption may not be true. In this cohort, only TCR beta chains were sequenced, and detectable features were limited by the absence of alpha or paired-chain data. The authors suggested that the approach could potentially be generalized to other disease states and immunological phenotypes. In a later analysis, the rate of TCR association differed among HLA loci, with DRB1 alleles having the most associated TCRs and HLA-C alleles having the fewest. According to a later analysis, parvovirus B19, influenza, CMV and Epstein-Barr virus appeared linked to several top co-occurrence clusters. Three of the identified cytomegalovirus-associated TCR beta chains were confirmed in vitro to be specific for cytomegalovirus antigens.

The library was generated by the immunoSEQ multiplex PCR assay. A mixture of 60 forward primers for TCR Vbeta segments and 13 reverse primers for TCR Jbeta segments was used in the multiplex PCR. The CDR3 region of rearranged TCR beta genes was amplified from genomic DNA with a multiplex PCR assay. The amplified TCR beta libraries were sequenced on the Illumina HiSeq System as 87-base-pair reads. Processing in the source paper ran as follows. A later analysis tallied around 87 million unique TCR beta chains across the 650 to 750 repertoires, and approximately 12 million of those chains were shared by two or more donors. Raw reads were error-corrected and collapsed into unique sequences with a nearest-neighbor algorithm that merged closely related sequences to remove PCR and sequencing errors. CDR3 sequences were aligned to IMGT reference sequences to assign V, D and J gene segments. For a sequence to be retained, a match of at least six nucleotides to both a V gene segment and a J gene segment was required. Rearrangements were called productive when the CDR3 lacked stop codons and stayed in frame with V and J; all others were non-productive. CDR3 was defined according to IMGT convention as the region running from the second conserved V-encoded cysteine to the conserved J-encoded phenylalanine. The earlier analysis of about 610 of the donors excluded sequences that lacked an unambiguous match to a single V gene segment. An earlier analysis of several hundred of the donors called V segments functional above 56.7% productive rearrangements and segregating when the between-donor standard deviation exceeded 5%. To diagnose cytomegalovirus status from the catalog of TCR beta chain sequences, a statistical classification framework was built. In a later analysis, TCR nucleotide sequences were compared against IMGT/GENE-DB human TR gene sequences so that V and J genes could be assigned. A later analysis assigned CDR3 sequences and most-parsimonious VDJ recombination scenarios with the TCRdist pipeline. In a later analysis, every TCR beta chain was defined by the combination of its CDR3 amino acid sequence and its V-gene family, and reads without a unique V-gene family were dropped. In a later analysis, 450 to 600 highly shared, low-generation-probability nucleotide sequences were removed to address suspected cross-contamination and a sequencing artifact. A later analysis calculated a clonal expansion index for each public chain from normalized within-repertoire ranks of inferred template counts. In a later analysis, generation probabilities were computed with a VDJ recombination model fitted to out-of-frame rearrangements, and the resulting probabilities were checked against IGoR. In a later analysis, hypergeometric tests were used to score TCR-TCR, TCR-HLA and TCR-CMV co-occurrence, with a repertoire-size bias correction applied to TCR pairs. In a later analysis, false discovery rates were estimated by permuting HLA or CMV assignments 20 times. A later analysis grouped co-occurring TCRs with DBSCAN, adding TCRdist sequence similarity when clustering within HLA-allele-positive subsets. For co-occurrence clustering, repertoires with fewer than 30,000 or more than 120,000 public chains were excluded, along with about five repertoires with anomalous nucleotide sharing. In its TCRdb copy, this immuneACCESS table keeps in-frame sequences only and misses some clones. Where compared with another copy, unresolved V genes explain less than half of these, and the others have no known cause. Clone size and V and J calls were adopted from that table, with D and trimming inferred from the DNA. The sample table records roughly 120,000 clones; over 65% of these occur just once. The top ten clonotypes cover 2.5% to 3.5% of the sample.

On this clone: Its antigen is not yet known. No qualities accompany the bases; no much larger clone lies one base away.

The cohort comprised some 680 healthy bone marrow donors. At the time of sampling, all cohort members were nominally healthy, though unrecorded immune exposures were likely present. The donor was CMV seropositive and belonged to the group of 250 to 350 seropositive cohort members. A peripheral blood sample was collected from each donor, and TCR beta sequencing was performed on peripheral blood mononuclear cells. Genomic DNA was extracted from the blood cell samples with the Qiagen DNeasy Blood Extraction Kit. The clonotype was recovered from a woman under 40 in good health and CMV-seropositive. What was sequenced was PBMCs.

The base sequence is TGTGCCAGCAGCGAAAGCGGGTCTTCCTACAATGAGCAGTTCTTC. It is translated as CASSESGSSYNEQFF. The rearrangement joined TRBV9 to TRBJ2-1; TRBD2 is a weak D gene call, 6 bases matching. Cut back by 3 bases and 1 base, the V and J ends lie 11 bases apart. The CDR3 covers 15 residues, taking in both the cysteine and the phenylalanine. Solely the CDR3 DNA is kept, with 45 bases framed from the first base. CDR1 and CDR2 were assigned from the germline V gene as SGDLS and YYNGEE.